These 14 T cell receptor beta chains were all obtained from the same sample, sequenced in a study of T cells after yellow fever vaccination (dated by TCRdb to the late 2010s). What this sample's treatment or condition label stands for: live attenuated yellow fever vaccine strain. Library creation used 5' RACE. TCRdb names Illumina HiSeq 2500 as the instrument used. The public reads were reprocessed in TCRdb via fastp at Q25 and MiXCR, keeping in-frame beta chains. Every CDR3 protein is listed once, alongside the most common genes and DNA of its rows. The sample table lists about 150,000 distinct CDR3 sequences, 6.2% of them with a count of one. The ten largest clones capture just under 3% of the sample. The material was CD4+ T cells sorted from PBMCs, obtained on the day of the first yellow fever vaccination. The origin of the receptors is a man between 18 and 29 years old who received the YFV17D yellow fever vaccine.

This clonotype showed up many times. The chain joins TRBV7-9 to TRBJ2-2; 8 nucleotides match TRBD1. The trim removed 5 bases at V and 6 bases at J, leaving 5 bases unmatched. CDR3 length: 14 residues. Per the germline V gene, CDR1 is SEHNR and CDR2 is FQNEAQ (reference sequence). The CDR3 nucleotides are TGTGCCAGCAGCATTCCAGGGGGCCCCGGGGAGCTGTTTTTT. It yields the protein CASSIPGGPGELFF.

This clonotype occurred many times. The CDR3 sequence is CASTSGWGNEQYV. In DNA, the CDR3 is TGTGCCAGCACCTCCGGGTGGGGCAACGAGCAGTACGTC. The V gene is TRBV28, the J gene TRBJ2-7; possible D gene TRBD1, 5 bases. CDR1 is MDHEN and CDR2 is SYDVKM in the germline V gene. The CDR3 covers 13 residues. The V end lost 7 bases, the J end lost 5 bases, and 15 bases lay between the germline ends.

This clonotype was found many times. This chain joins TRBV20-1 and TRBJ2-5; 8 bases align to TRBD1. Germline CDR1 DFQATT, CDR2 SNEGSKA (reference sequence). Losses at the gene ends were 5 bases for V and 5 bases for J; bases not matched to a gene: 10. There are 14 residues in the CDR3. CDR3 in DNA: TGCAGTGCTGCCAGGGGCAGGGGGCCGGAGACCCAGTACTTC. Translation: CSAARGRGPETQYF.

This clonotype has at least ten counts. V and J are TRBV6-5 and TRBJ2-7, with D possibly being TRBD2 (7 bases). The CDR3 consists of 15 residues. The germline V gene has CDR1 MNHEY and CDR2 SVGAGI. The V gene lost 8 bases and the J gene lost 2 bases, with 19 bases spanning the gap. The CDR3 region has the DNA TGTGCCAGCCAAGTGTCGGGGGGCGAAACCTACGAGCAGTACTTC. It codes for CASQVSGGETYEQYF.

This clonotype has ten or more counts. DNA of the CDR3: TGTGCCAGCAGTTTACATCCGCAGGGACCTTACAATGAGCAGTTCTTC. Its protein product is CASSLHPQGPYNEQFF. The chain employs TRBV28 and TRBJ2-1; D tentatively fits TRBD1 or TRBD2 (5 bases each). Deletions cut 2 bases from V and 4 bases from J, with 15 bases between. The CDR3 length is 16 residues. From germline, CDR1 is MDHEN and CDR2 SYDVKM. Complete variable domain (other parts from reference TRBV28 and TRBJ2-1): DVKVTQSSRYLVKRTGEKVFLECVQDMDHENMFWYRQDPGLGLRLIYFSYDVKMKEKGDIPEGYSVSREKKERFSLILESASTNQTSMYLCASSLHPQGPYNEQFFGPGTRLTVL.

The sample holds many counts of this clonotype. The genes are TRBV19 and TRBJ1-1; 10 bases are a match to TRBD1. V trimming: 6 bases; J trimming: 6 bases; junction bases outside the gene matches: 7. Germline V CDR1 and CDR2: LNHDA, SQIVND (reference sequence). The CDR3 runs 14 residues. CDR3 in DNA: TGTGCCAGTAGCCAGGGGGACAGGGGTGCTGAAGCTTTCTTT. It translates to CASSQGDRGAEAFF.

This chain uses TRBV7-8 with TRBJ2-1, with TRBD1 matching 7 bases. Germline lookup yields CDR1 SGHVS and CDR2 FQNEAQ. V gave up 2 bases and J gave up 9 bases; unmatched junction bases: 10. This CDR3 has 15 residues. The CDR3 nucleotides are TGTGCCAGCAGCTTAATTAGGGGGCCCTTGGGTGAGCAGTTCTTC. Its protein is CASSLIRGPLGEQFF.

There are many counts of this clonotype. This chain uses TRBV5-1 with TRBJ2-1; D unresolved. V was trimmed by 0 bases and J by 4 bases, leaving 5 bases between them. The germline V gene has CDR1 SGHRS and CDR2 YFSETQ. The CDR3 totals 13 residues. CDR3 in DNA: TGCGCCAGCAGCTTGGACGGGTACAATGAGCAGTTCTTC. Translated, it gives CASSLDGYNEQFF.

The gene calls are TRBV25-1 and TRBJ1-5, with no clear D. The V gene's germline CDR1 is MGHDK and CDR2 SYGVNS. The length of the CDR3 is 16 residues. The germline V and J ends were trimmed by 5 bases and 2 bases, with 16 bases remaining between them. DNA of the CDR3: TGTGCCAGCAGTTCGAGTGAGGGTCGGGGCAATCAGCCCCAGCATTTT. This gives the protein CASSSSEGRGNQPQHF.

In this sample, this clonotype turned up many times. The chain joins TRBV10-2 to TRBJ2-3; D call uncertain. Germline loops: CDR1 WSHSY, CDR2 SAAADI. V was clipped by 6 bases and J by 7 bases, with 11 bases between them. The CDR3 is 12 residues long. CDR3 sequence (DNA): TGCGCCAGCAGCCCCAGTCGGAATACGCAGTATTTT. Amino acid sequence: CASSPSRNTQYF.

There are many counts of this clonotype. The rearrangement uses TRBV24-1 and TRBJ2-3; no firm D call. Looked up from germline, CDR1 is KGHDR and CDR2 is SFDVKD. Trimming left V 0 bases short and J 4 bases short, with 1 base between. The CDR3 runs 12 residues. The CDR3 spells CATSDLSDTQYF. CDR3 nucleotide sequence: TGTGCCACCAGTGATTTGTCAGATACGCAGTATTTT.

This clonotype appeared many times. The V gene is TRBV7-2, the J gene TRBJ1-5; D remains unclear. The CDR3 spans 13 residues. Germline CDR1 SGHTA, CDR2 FQGNSA. V was shortened by 1 base and J by 5 bases, with 6 bases between the two germline ends. CDR3 nucleotide sequence: TGTGCCAGCAGCTTAGTCCTTTATCAGCCCCAGCATTTT. Its protein product is CASSLVLYQPQHF.

At least ten counts were recorded for this clonotype. The gene calls are TRBV20-1 and TRBJ2-3; possible D gene TRBD1, 7 bases. Germline CDR1 DFQATT, CDR2 SNEGSKA (reference sequence). Trimming shortened V by 0 bases and J by 5 bases, and 12 bases separated the two germline ends. The CDR3 is 14 residues long. CDR3 residues: CSARDPQGGDTQYF. The CDR3 bases are TGCAGTGCTAGAGATCCCCAGGGGGGAGATACGCAGTATTTT.

The genes are TRBV7-6 and TRBJ1-1; D gene ambiguous. Trimming left V 5 bases short and J 10 bases short, with 17 bases between. The germline V gene encodes CDR1 SGHVS and CDR2 FNYEAQ. CDR3 size: 13 residues. CDR3 region: CASSQTTNIGAFF. CDR3 sequence (DNA): TGTGCCAGCAGCCAAACTACAAATATCGGAGCTTTCTTT. The whole variable domain, remainder taken from reference TRBV7-6 and TRBJ1-1, is GAGVSQSPRYKVTKRGQDVALRCDPISGHVSLYWYRQALGQGPEFLTYFNYEAQQDKSGLPNDRFSAERPEGSISTLTIQRTEQRDSAMYRCASSQTTNIGAFFGQGTRLTVV.